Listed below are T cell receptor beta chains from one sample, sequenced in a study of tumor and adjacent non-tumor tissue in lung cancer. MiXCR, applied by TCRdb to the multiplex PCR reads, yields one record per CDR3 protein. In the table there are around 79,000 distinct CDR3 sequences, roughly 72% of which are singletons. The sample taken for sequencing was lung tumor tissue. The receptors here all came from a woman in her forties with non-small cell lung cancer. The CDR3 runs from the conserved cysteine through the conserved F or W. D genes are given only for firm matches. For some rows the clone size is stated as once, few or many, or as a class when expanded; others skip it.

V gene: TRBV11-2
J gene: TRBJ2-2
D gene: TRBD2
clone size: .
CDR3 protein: CASRFLGSGRADIGELFF
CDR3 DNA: TGTGCCAGTAGATTTCTGGGTAGCGGGAGGGCCGACATCGGGGAGCTGTTCTTT

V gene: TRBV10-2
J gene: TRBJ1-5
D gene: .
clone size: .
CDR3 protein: CASSEKGGRGANQPQHF
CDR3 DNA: TGCGCCAGTAGTGAGAAGGGGGGACGGGGGGCGAATCAGCCCCAGCATTTT

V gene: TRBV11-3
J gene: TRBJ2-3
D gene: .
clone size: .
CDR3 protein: CASSPRNSGNGDTQYF
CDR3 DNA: TGTGCCAGCAGTCCGCGGAATAGCGGAAATGGAGATACGCAGTATTTT

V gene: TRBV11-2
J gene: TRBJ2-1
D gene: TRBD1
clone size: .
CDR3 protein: CVSSLGVTGYNEQFF
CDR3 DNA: TGTGTCAGCAGCTTAGGTGTGACAGGGTACAATGAGCAATTCTTC

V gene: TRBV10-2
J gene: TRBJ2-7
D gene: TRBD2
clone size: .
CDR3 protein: CASSRLAGTRDYEKYF
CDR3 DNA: TGCGCCAGCAGCCGACTAGCGGGAACCCGGGACTACGAGAAGTACTTC

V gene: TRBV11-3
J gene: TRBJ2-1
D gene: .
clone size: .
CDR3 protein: CARSLRPDGETEQFF
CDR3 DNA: TGTGCCAGGAGCTTAAGGCCTGACGGGGAGACTGAGCAGTTCTTC

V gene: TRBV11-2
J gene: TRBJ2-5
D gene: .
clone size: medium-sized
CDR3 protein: CASSLESATQETQYF
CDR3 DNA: TGTGCCAGCAGCTTAGAATCCGCGACCCAAGAGACCCAGTACTTC

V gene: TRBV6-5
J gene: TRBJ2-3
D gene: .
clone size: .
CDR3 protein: CASRDTGNPTNTQYF
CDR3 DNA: TGTGCCAGCAGAGATACAGGGAACCCCACAAATACGCAGTATTTT

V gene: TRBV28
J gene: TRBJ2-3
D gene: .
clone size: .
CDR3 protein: CPSSAASADTQYF
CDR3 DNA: TGTCCCAGCAGTGCCGCGAGCGCAGATACGCAGTATTTT

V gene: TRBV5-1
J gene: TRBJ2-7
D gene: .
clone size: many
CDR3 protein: CASRGQEGYYEQYF
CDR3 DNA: TGCGCCAGCAGGGGACAAGAGGGCTACTACGAGCAGTACTTC

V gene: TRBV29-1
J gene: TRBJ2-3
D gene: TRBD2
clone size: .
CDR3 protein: CSVERTRARADTQYF
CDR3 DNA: TGCAGCGTCGAAAGGACTAGGGCGCGGGCAGATACACAGTATTTT

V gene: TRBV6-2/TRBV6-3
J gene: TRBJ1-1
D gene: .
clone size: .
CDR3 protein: CASSYHRGAGQDNSETFF
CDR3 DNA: TGTGCCAGCAGTTACCACAGAGGGGCCGGCCAGGATAACAGTGAAACTTTCTTT

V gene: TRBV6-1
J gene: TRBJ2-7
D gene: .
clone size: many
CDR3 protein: CASVRNWAYEQYF
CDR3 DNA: TGTGCCAGCGTCCGAAACTGGGCCTACGAGCAGTACTTC

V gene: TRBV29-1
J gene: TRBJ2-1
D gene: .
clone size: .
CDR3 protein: CSVVDPLFYNEQFF
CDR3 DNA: TGCAGCGTTGTCGATCCCCTATTTTACAATGAGCAGTTCTTC

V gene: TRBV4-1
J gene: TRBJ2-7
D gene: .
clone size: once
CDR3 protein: CASSLAPSEGSYEQYF
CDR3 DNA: TGCGCCAGCAGCCTCGCTCCTTCAGAGGGCTCCTACGAGCAGTACTTC

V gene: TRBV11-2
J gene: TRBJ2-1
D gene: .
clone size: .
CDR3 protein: CAISKTLAALYNERFF
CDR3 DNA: TGCGCCATCAGCAAGACACTAGCTGCACTGTACAATGAGCGGTTCTTC

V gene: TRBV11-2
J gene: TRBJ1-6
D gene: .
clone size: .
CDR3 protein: CASSLALGNNSPLYF
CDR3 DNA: TGTGCTAGCAGCTTAGCCTTGGGGAATAATTCACCCCTCTACTTT

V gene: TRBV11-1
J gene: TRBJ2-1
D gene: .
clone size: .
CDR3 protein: CASSLWVIDCNEQFF
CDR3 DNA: TGTGCCAGCAGCTTATGGGTGATAGATTGCAATGAACAGTTCTTC

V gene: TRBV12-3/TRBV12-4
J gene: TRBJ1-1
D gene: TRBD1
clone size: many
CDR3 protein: CASSTGTGANTEAFF
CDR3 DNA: TGTGCCAGCAGTACCGGGACAGGAGCAAACACTGAAGCTTTCTTT

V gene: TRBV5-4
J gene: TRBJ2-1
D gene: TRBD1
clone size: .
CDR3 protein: CTSGRQGSSYNEQFF
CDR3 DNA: TGTACCAGCGGCCGACAGGGGAGCTCCTACAATGAGCAGTTCTTC

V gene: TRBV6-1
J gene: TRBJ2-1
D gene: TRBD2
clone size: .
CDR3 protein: CVLGRETGNEQFF
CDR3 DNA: TGTGTCCTGGGGCGGGAGACCGGGAATGAGCAGTTCTTC

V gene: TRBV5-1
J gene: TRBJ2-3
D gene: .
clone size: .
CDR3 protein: CTSSPRRVPDTQYF
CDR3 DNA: TGCACCAGTAGCCCCCGCAGGGTCCCAGATACGCAGTATTTT

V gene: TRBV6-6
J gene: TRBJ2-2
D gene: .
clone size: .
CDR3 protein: CASVPRVAGELFF
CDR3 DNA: TGTGCCAGCGTGCCCAGGGTCGCCGGGGAGCTGTTTTTT

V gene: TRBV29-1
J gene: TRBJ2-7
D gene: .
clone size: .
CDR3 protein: CSVVGSVFGEQYF
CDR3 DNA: TGCAGCGTTGTCGGGAGCGTTTTTGGCGAGCAGTACTTC

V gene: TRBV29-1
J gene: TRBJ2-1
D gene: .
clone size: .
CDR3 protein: CSVEGSSYNELFF
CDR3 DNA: TGCAGCGTTGAGGGGAGTTCCTACAATGAGCTGTTCTTC

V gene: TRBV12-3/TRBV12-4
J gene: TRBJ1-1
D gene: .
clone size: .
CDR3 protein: CVSSLGGGVNTEAFF
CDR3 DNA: TGTGTCAGTAGTTTGGGTGGAGGAGTGAACACTGAAGCTTTCTTT

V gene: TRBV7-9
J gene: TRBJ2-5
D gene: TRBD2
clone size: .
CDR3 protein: CASSRKLAGQETQHF
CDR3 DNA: TGTGCCAGCAGCCGGAAACTAGCGGGCCAAGAGACTCAGCACTTC

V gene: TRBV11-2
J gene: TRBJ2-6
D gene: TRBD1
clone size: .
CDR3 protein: CASSARTGDSSGANVLTF
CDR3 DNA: TGTGCCAGCAGCGCAAGGACAGGGGACTCCTCTGGGGCCAATGTCCTGACATTC

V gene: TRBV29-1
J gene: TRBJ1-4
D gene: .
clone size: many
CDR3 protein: CSVGLGSRGEKLFF
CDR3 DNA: TGCAGCGTTGGATTGGGCTCAAGAGGTGAAAAACTGTTTTTT

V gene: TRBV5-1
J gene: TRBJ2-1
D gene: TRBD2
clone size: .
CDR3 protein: CASSPTSGGTFKQFF
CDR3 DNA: TGCGCCAGCAGTCCTACTAGCGGGGGAACTTTCAAGCAGTTTTTC

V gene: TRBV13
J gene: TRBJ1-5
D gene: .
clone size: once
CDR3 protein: CASSRGGSYDQPHHF
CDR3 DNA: TGTGCCAGCAGCAGAGGGGGGAGTTACGATCAGCCCCATCATTTT

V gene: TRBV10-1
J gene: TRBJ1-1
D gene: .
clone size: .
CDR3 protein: CASSEFWRGSGWSTEAFF
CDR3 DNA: TGCGCCAGCAGTGAGTTCTGGAGGGGGTCCGGATGGAGTACTGAAGCTTTCTTT

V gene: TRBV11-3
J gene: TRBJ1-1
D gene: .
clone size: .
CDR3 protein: CASSERTESINTEAFF
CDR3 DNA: TGTGCCAGTAGCGAACGGACTGAGTCCATAAACACTGAAGCTTTCTTT

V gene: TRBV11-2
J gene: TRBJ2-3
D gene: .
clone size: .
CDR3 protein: CTSSLSDTQYF
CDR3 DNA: TGTACGAGTAGCTTATCAGATACGCAGTATTTT

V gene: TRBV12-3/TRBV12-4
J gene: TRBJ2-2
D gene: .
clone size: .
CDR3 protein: CTSSRQSTGELFF
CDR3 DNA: TGTACCAGCAGCAGACAGTCCACAGGGGAGCTGTTTTTT

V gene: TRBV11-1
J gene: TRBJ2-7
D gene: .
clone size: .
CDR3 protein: CANSREQSSYEQYF
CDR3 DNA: TGTGCCAACAGCCGGGAACAGAGCTCCTACGAGCAGTATTTC

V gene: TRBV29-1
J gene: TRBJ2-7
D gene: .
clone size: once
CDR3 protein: CGVGSSNYEQQF
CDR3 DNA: TGCGGCGTTGGAAGTAGCAACTACGAGCAGCAGTTT

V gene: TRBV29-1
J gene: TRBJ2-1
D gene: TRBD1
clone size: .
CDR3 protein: CSIAPLRTGTYNEQSF
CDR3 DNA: TGCAGCATTGCACCGCTGAGGACAGGGACCTACAATGAGCAGTCCTTC

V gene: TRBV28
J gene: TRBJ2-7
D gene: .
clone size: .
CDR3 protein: CASSLLAGRVVQYF
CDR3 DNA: TGTGCCAGCAGTTTATTGGCAGGTCGGGTCGTGCAGTACTTC

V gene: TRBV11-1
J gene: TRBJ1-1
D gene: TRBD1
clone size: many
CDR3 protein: CVSSLAGQGITEAFF
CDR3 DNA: TGTGTCAGCAGCCTCGCGGGACAGGGAATTACTGAAGCTTTCTTT

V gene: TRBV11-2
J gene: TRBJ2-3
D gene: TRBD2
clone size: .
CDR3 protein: CTSGSLAWGTDTQYF
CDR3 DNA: TGTACCAGCGGCTCACTAGCGTGGGGGACAGATACGCAGTATTTT

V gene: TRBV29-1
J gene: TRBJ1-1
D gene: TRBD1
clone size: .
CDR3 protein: CSVRNRGSNTGVFF
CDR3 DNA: TGCAGCGTTAGAAACAGGGGCTCTAACACTGGAGTCTTCTTT

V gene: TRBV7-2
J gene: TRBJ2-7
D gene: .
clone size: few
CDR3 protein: CASSRDTSLQYF
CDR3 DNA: TGTGCCAGCAGCCGGGACACCTCTCTACAGTACTTC

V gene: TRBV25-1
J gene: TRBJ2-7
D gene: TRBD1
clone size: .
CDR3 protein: CVSRGPADSYEQYF
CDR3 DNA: TGTGTCAGTAGGGGGCCAGCGGACTCCTACGAGCAGTACTTC

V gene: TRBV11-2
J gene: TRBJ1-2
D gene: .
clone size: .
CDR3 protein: CVSSQNKTGPRGYTF
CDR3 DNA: TGTGTCAGCAGCCAAAACAAGACAGGACCAAGAGGCTACACCTTC

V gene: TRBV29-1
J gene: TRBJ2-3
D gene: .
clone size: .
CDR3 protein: CSGVGGGHRQYF
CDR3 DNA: TGCAGCGGTGTGGGAGGGGGGCATAGGCAGTATTTT

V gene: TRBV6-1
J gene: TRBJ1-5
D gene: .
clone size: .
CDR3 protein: CTSRGWGLNSNQPQHF
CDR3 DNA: TGTACCAGCAGAGGATGGGGCCTGAATAGCAATCAGCCCCAGCATTTT

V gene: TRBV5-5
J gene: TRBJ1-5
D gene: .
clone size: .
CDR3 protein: CASSSQGPNQSQHF
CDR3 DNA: TGTGCCAGCAGCTCGCAGGGCCCAAATCAGTCCCAGCATTTT

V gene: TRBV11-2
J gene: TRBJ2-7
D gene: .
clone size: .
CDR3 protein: CASNLSPLGQHF
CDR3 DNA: TGTGCCAGCAACTTATCGCCACTCGGACAGCACTTC

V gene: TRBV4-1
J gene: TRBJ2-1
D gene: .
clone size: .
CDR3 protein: CASSQLDPSYNEQFF
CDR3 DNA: TGCGCCAGCAGCCAATTAGACCCATCCTACAATGAGCAGTTCTTC

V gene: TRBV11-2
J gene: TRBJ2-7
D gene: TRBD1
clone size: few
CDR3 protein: CASSPGQEAYKQYF
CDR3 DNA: TGTGCTAGCAGCCCGGGACAGGAGGCCTACAAGCAGTACTTC

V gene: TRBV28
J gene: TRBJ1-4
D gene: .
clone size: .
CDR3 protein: CASKERRGRLRTVANEKLFF
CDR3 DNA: TGTGCCAGCAAGGAGCGTCGGGGGCGCCTTAGAACTGTTGCTAATGAAAAACTGTTTTTT

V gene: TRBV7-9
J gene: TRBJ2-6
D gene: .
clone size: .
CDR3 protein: CASSLRSSGANIQTF
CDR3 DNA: TGTGCCAGCAGCTTACGGAGCTCTGGGGCCAACATCCAGACTTTC